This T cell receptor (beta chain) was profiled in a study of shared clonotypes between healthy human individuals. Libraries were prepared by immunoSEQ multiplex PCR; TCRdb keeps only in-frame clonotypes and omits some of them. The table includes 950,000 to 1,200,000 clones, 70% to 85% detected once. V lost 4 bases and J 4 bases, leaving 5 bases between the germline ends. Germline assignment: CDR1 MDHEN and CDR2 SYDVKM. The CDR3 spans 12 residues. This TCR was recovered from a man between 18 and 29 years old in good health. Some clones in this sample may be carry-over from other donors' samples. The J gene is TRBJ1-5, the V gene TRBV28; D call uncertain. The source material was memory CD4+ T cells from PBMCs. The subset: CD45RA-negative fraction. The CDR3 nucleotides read TGTGCCAGCAGTTGGCGTAATCAGCCCCAGCATTTT. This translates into CASSWRNQPQHF. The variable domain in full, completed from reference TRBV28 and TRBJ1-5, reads DVKVTQSSRYLVKRTGEKVFLECVQDMDHENMFWYRQDPGLGLRLIYFSYDVKMKEKGDIPEGYSVSREKKERFSLILESASTNQTSMYLCASSWRNQPQHFGDGTRLSIL.